This T cell receptor beta chain was identified in a study of blood T cell repertoires in COVID-19. Turning to the study itself: Collection of acute and convalescent COVID-19 samples took place in the United States, Italy and Spain. T cells, B-cell-depleted T cells, or PBMCs provided the cDNA or gDNA that served as material.

Original data processing: Estimation of nucleated cell counts was performed using reference gene primer amplification. Sequencing used immunoSEQ multiplex PCR; TCRdb keeps in-frame clones, though not all of them. V, J and clone size are taken as reported in that table, and D and trimming were inferred from the DNA itself. The sample has over 150,000 clones; around 84% are singletons. The CDR3 runs 13 residues. Per germline, CDR1 SQVTM and CDR2 ANQGSEA. V was shortened by 6 bases and J by 5 bases, with 15 bases between the two germline ends. Sequencing was carried out using peripheral blood. This sequence originates from a middle-aged man with active or convalescent COVID-19. The rearrangement uses TRBV29-1 and TRBJ2-3; perhaps TRBD2 as D (6 bases). The CDR3 sequence is CSVHSGEVDTQYF. CDR3 bases: TGCAGCGTCCATAGCGGAGAGGTAGATACGCAGTATTTT.